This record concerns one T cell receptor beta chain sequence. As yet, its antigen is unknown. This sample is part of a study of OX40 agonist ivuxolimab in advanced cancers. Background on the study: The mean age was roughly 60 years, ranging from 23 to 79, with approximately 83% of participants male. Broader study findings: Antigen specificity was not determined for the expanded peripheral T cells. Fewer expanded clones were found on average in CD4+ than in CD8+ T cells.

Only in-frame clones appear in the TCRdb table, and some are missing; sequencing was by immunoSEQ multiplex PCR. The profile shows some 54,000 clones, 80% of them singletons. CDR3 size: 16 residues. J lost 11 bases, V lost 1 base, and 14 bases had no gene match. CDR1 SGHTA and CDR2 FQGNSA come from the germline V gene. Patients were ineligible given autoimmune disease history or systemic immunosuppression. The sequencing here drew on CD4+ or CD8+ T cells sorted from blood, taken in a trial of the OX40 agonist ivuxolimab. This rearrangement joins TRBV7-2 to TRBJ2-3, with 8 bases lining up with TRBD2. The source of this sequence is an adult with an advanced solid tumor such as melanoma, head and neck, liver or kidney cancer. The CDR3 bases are TGTGCCAGCAGCTTAGTGGCTAGCGGGCTAAGTATCGGGCAGTATTTT. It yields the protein CASSLVASGLSIGQYF.